The text below deals with one T cell receptor (beta chain). Its target is not known. The sample originates from a study of OX40 agonist ivuxolimab in advanced cancers. At the level of the study: Ivuxolimab is an agonistic anti-OX40 (CD134) antibody, and patients were treated with it. The dose-escalation cohort was about 83% male, with a mean age of 60 years, ranging about 20 to 85.

V dropped 2 bases and J dropped 0; count of bases not matched to a gene: 4. This CDR3 has 15 residues. From germline, CDR1 is MNHNY and CDR2 SVGAGI (reference sequence). Using immunoSEQ multiplex PCR, the repertoire was profiled, and TCRdb retains in-frame clones only, with some absent. Among more than 60,000 clones listed, 85% to 95% were seen once. Overall study findings and caveats: Also present in some nonresponders was a low level of normalized T-cell clonal expansion. By week 6 at 0.1 to 3.0 mg/kg, blood CD4+ and CD8+ T cells had expanded clonally.

This receptor was obtained from an adult with an advanced solid tumor such as melanoma, head and neck, liver or kidney cancer. Specimen: CD4+ or CD8+ T cells sorted from blood, collected in a trial of the OX40 agonist ivuxolimab. The chain carries TRBV6-6 and TRBJ2-7, with 7 bases lining up with TRBD1. CDR3 sequence: CASSYPRDSSYEQYF. CDR3 bases: TGTGCCAGCAGTTACCCCAGGGACAGCTCCTACGAGCAGTACTTC.